The TCR beta chain described here comes from a study of blood T cell repertoires in COVID-19. V lost 8 bases and J lost 7, with 10 bases in between. The CDR3 consists of 11 residues. Germline V gene sequence: CDR1 MNHEY, CDR2 SVGAGI. In the original processing: Scientists estimated how many nucleated cells there were by amplifying reference gene primers. The protocol was immunoSEQ multiplex PCR, while the TCRdb copy is restricted to in-frame clones and leaves out a portion. V and J calls and clone size follow that table, whereas D and trimming were derived from the DNA. The table has roughly 200,000 clones, about 90% seen once.

The chain is built from TRBV6-5 and TRBJ2-3, with D hard to call. This TCR derives from a man over 45 with acute or convalescent COVID-19. Sequenced sample: peripheral blood. In DNA, the CDR3 is TGTGCCAGCCGGAGCGAGTATACGCAGTATTTT. As protein: CASRSEYTQYF.